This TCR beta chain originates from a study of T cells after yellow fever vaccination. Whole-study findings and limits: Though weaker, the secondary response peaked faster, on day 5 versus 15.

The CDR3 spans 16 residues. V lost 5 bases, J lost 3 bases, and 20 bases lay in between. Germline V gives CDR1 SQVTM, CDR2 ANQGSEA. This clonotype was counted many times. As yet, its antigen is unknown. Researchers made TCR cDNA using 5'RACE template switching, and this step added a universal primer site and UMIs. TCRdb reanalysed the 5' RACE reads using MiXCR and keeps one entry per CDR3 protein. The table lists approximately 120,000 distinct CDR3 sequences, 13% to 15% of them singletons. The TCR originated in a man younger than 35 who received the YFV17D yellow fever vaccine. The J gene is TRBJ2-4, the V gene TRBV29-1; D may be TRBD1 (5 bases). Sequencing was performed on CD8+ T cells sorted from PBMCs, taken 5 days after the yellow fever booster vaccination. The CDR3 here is CSVLGASNSLKNIQYF. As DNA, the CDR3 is TGCAGCGTTCTTGGGGCCTCGAACTCCCTCAAAAACATTCAGTACTTC.